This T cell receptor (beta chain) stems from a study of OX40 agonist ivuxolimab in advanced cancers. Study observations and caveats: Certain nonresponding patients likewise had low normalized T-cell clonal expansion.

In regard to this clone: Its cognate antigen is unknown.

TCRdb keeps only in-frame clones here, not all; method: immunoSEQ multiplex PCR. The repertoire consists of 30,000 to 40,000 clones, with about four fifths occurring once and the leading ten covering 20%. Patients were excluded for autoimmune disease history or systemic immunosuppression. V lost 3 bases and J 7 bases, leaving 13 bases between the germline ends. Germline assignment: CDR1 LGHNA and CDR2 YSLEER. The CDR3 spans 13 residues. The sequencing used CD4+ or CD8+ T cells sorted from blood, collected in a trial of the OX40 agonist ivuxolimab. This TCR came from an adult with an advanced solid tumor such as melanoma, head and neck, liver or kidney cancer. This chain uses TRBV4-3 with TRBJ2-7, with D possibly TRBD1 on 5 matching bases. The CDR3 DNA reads TGCGCCAGCAGCCACCAGGGCAGCCAGGAGCAGTACTTC. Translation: CASSHQGSQEQYF.